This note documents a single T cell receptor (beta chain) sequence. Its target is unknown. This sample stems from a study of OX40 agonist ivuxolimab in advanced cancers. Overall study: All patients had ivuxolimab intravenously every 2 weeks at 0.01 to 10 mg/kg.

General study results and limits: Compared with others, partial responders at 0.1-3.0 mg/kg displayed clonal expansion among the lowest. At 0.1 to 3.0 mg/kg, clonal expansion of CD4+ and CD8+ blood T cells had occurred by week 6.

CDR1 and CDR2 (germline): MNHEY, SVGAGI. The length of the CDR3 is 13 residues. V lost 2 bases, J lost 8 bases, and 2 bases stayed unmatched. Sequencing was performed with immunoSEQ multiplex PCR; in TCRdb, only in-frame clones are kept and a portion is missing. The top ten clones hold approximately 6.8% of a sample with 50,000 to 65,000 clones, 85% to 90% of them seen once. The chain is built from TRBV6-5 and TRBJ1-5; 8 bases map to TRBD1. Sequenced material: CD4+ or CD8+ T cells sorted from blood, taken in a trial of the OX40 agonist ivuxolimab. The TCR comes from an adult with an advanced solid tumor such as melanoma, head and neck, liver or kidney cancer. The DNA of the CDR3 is TGTGCCAGCAGTTACGACAGGGGAAAGCCCCAGCATTTT. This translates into CASSYDRGKPQHF.